These T cell receptor beta chains were read from a single sample in a study of T cell repertoires in cytomegalovirus infection. MiXCR, applied by TCRdb to the reads, yields one record per CDR3 protein. The top ten hold less than 50% of the sample, which has a few hundred thousand distinct CDR3 sequences, about a sixth seen once. Material for sequencing was CD8+ T cells from PBMCs. Source of these receptors: a human donor in good health (CMV status not recorded). Some clones in this sample may be carry-over from other donors' samples. Both conserved end residues are part of each CDR3. The order of the fields is CDR3 DNA, CDR3 protein, clone size, V gene, D gene, J gene. D genes are given only for firm matches. Part of the rows lack a size; the others show once, few, many or a class for expanded clones.

DNA: TGTGCCAGCAGTTATGGTCGGGGGATGAACACTGAAGCTTTCTTT
CDR3: CASSYGRGMNTEAFF
size: .
V: TRBV6-2/TRBV6-3
D: .
J: TRBJ1-1

DNA: TGTGCCAGCAGCCACGACGGGGAGCTGTTTTTT
CDR3: CASSHDGELFF
size: .
V: TRBV7-9
D: .
J: TRBJ2-2

DNA: TGTGCTAGCAGCTTAGGGGGCACGAGCTCCTACGAGCAGTACTTC
CDR3: CASSLGGTSSYEQYF
size: .
V: TRBV7-6
D: TRBD1
J: TRBJ2-7

DNA: TGTGCCAGCAGCTTCTCACTAGCGGGGGGGCTCCCCTACAATGAGCAGTTCTTC
CDR3: CASSFSLAGGLPYNEQFF
size: few
V: TRBV7-9
D: TRBD2
J: TRBJ2-1

DNA: TGTGCCAGCAGTCCCCCCGCCGTTGTTGGTCGACAGCCCCAGCATTTT
CDR3: CASSPPAVVGRQPQHF
size: .
V: TRBV28
D: .
J: TRBJ1-5

DNA: TGTGCCAGCAGCCCCGACTCGGGAGCGTCCTACAATGAGCAGTTCTTC
CDR3: CASSPDSGASYNEQFF
size: many
V: TRBV5-4
D: .
J: TRBJ2-1

DNA: TGCAGTGCTAGAGGGACTAGCGGGGGGGCTGGTGTCTACAATGAGCAGTTCTTC
CDR3: CSARGTSGGAGVYNEQFF
size: few
V: TRBV20-1
D: TRBD2
J: TRBJ2-1

DNA: TGTGCCAGCAGCGGCGGGGGGCTCGGGCTAGCAGGGATCGCAGATACGCAGTATTTT
CDR3: CASSGGGLGLAGIADTQYF
size: .
V: TRBV6-1
D: TRBD2
J: TRBJ2-3

DNA: TGTGCCAGCAGTTCCGACTCGGGACAGGGGGCAACCCAGTACTTC
CDR3: CASSSDSGQGATQYF
size: few
V: TRBV2
D: TRBD1
J: TRBJ2-5

DNA: TGTGCCAGCAGCTTTAATCTGGTCGAGGGAGCCGACGAGCAGTACTTC
CDR3: CASSFNLVEGADEQYF
size: many
V: TRBV7-2
D: .
J: TRBJ2-7

DNA: TGCGCCAGCAGCCACCTCCCGACCGGGGAATGGCGGACCGGGGAGCTGTTTTTT
CDR3: CASSHLPTGEWRTGELFF
size: .
V: TRBV11-2
D: .
J: TRBJ2-2

DNA: TGTGCCAGCAGTTTAGAGATACAGGTGTTACACACTGAAGCTTTCTTT
CDR3: CASSLEIQVLHTEAFF
size: .
V: TRBV12-3/TRBV12-4
D: .
J: TRBJ1-1

DNA: TGTGCCAGCAGCTTATTTCCGACAGATACGCAGTATTTT
CDR3: CASSLFPTDTQYF
size: many
V: TRBV7-6
D: .
J: TRBJ2-3

DNA: TGTGCCAGCAGTTACGGTCGCAGGGGCTTTGATGAAGCTTTCTTT
CDR3: CASSYGRRGFDEAFF
size: .
V: TRBV6-5
D: .
J: TRBJ1-1

DNA: TGTGCCAGCAGTCACGACCGGGACAGGCCCTACAATGAGCAGTTCTTC
CDR3: CASSHDRDRPYNEQFF
size: few
V: TRBV6-2/TRBV6-3
D: TRBD1
J: TRBJ2-1

DNA: TGTGCCAGCAGTTTAAGCGGGGATACGTACCAAGAGACCCAGTACTTC
CDR3: CASSLSGDTYQETQYF
size: few
V: TRBV12-3/TRBV12-4
D: TRBD2
J: TRBJ2-5

DNA: TGCGCCAGCAGCCAAGAGGTGGTAGGCGGTGGGGCAACAGATACGCAGTATTTT
CDR3: CASSQEVVGGGATDTQYF
size: .
V: TRBV4-3
D: .
J: TRBJ2-3

DNA: TGCGCCAGCAGCCGAACTCACGGGACGGGGAACCAAGAGACCCAGTACTTC
CDR3: CASSRTHGTGNQETQYF
size: many
V: TRBV4-1
D: .
J: TRBJ2-5

DNA: TGTGCCAGCAGCCGCCCCCGAGAGGACAGGGTGTGGACCTACGAGCAGTACTTC
CDR3: CASSRPREDRVWTYEQYF
size: .
V: TRBV11-2
D: TRBD1
J: TRBJ2-7

DNA: TGCAGCGTTGAAGGCAACTCCTACAATGAGCAGTTCTTC
CDR3: CSVEGNSYNEQFF
size: many
V: TRBV29-1
D: .
J: TRBJ2-1

DNA: TGTGCCAGCAGTTTAGGTTCCCGGGAGCTGTTTTTT
CDR3: CASSLGSRELFF
size: many
V: TRBV12-3/TRBV12-4
D: .
J: TRBJ2-2

DNA: TGTGCCAGCAGCCGGCGGGGGGGTAACTCCTACAATGAGCAGTTCTTC
CDR3: CASSRRGGNSYNEQFF
size: many
V: TRBV6-6
D: TRBD2
J: TRBJ2-1

DNA: TGTGCCAGTAGTAGCCCCCTCAATGAGCAGTTCTTC
CDR3: CASSSPLNEQFF
size: .
V: TRBV19
D: .
J: TRBJ2-1

DNA: TGTGCCAGCAGTTTCACGCTTATGAACACTGAAGCTTTCTTT
CDR3: CASSFTLMNTEAFF
size: many
V: TRBV6-6
D: .
J: TRBJ1-1

DNA: TGTGCCAGCAGTTTATACCCTAGACAAGCCAATTCACCCCTCCACTTT
CDR3: CASSLYPRQANSPLHF
size: few
V: TRBV28
D: .
J: TRBJ1-6